Presented here are 20 T cell receptor beta chains from one specimen sequenced in a study of blood T cell repertoires in COVID-19. The data were produced by immunoSEQ multiplex PCR, yet TCRdb's version contains in-frame clones alone and is incomplete. The data hold about 140,000 clones, with approximately 87% observed a single time. Sequencing input: peripheral blood. The receptors come from a woman aged 40 to 49 with acute or convalescent COVID-19.

The V gene is TRBV7-2, the J gene TRBJ2-7, with 9 bases matching TRBD1. The junction had 7 bases not matched to a gene; V was cut back by 3 bases and J by 7 bases. Per germline, CDR1 SGHTA and CDR2 FQGNSA. The CDR3 spans 14 residues. The CDR3 DNA is TGTGCCAGCAGCTTGTGGACAGGGGCCTGGGAGCAGTACTTC. It codes for CASSLWTGAWEQYF.

The V gene is TRBV2, the J gene TRBJ2-7; D is unclear. There are 12 residues in the CDR3. Germline V gene lookup returns CDR1 SNHLY and CDR2 FYNNEI. Trimming took 6 bases from V and 5 from J, leaving 11 bases between them. CDR3 protein: CASSSSRNEQYF. Here the CDR3 DNA reads TGTGCCAGCAGCTCCTCGCGAAACGAGCAGTACTTC. Full variable domain (remainder filled in from reference TRBV2 and TRBJ2-7): EPEVTQTPSHQVTQMGQEVILRCVPISNHLYFYWYRQILGQKVEFLVSFYNNEISEKSEIFDDQFSVERPDGSNFTLKIRSTKLEDSAMYFCASSSSRNEQYFGPGTRLTVT.

CDR3 amino acids: CASSLQGDEQFF. Written as DNA, the CDR3 is TGTGCCAGCAGTTTACAGGGGGACGAGCAGTTCTTC. V usage is TRBV27 and J usage is TRBJ2-1; the match to TRBD1 covers 7 bases. V gave up 2 bases and J gave up 10 bases; unmatched junction bases: 2. This CDR3 is built from 12 residues. Germline CDR1 MNHEY, CDR2 SMNVEV (reference sequence).

This chain links TRBV5-4 with TRBJ2-2; 9 bases match TRBD1. Germline V gene sequence: CDR1 SGHNT, CDR2 YYREEE (reference sequence). V was clipped by 4 bases and J by 3 bases; unmatched bases: 10. The CDR3 loop spans 17 amino acids. CDR3 loop: CASSHPTDRGDTGELFF. CDR3 DNA sequence: TGTGCCAGCAGCCATCCTACGGACAGGGGCGACACCGGGGAGCTGTTTTTT.

V is TRBV4-1 and J is TRBJ2-7; 7 bases fit TRBD2. The V gene end was trimmed by 0 bases and the J gene end by 1 base; junction bases not matched to a gene: 6. Germline lookup yields CDR1 MGHRA and CDR2 YSYEKL. This CDR3 comprises 16 residues. This CDR3 reads CASSQEWGGASYEQYF. The CDR3 nucleotides read TGCGCCAGCAGCCAAGAGTGGGGGGGTGCGTCCTACGAGCAGTACTTC.

V is TRBV4-3 and J is TRBJ2-3, with a tentative D call TRBD1 (5 bases). Per the germline V gene, CDR1 is LGHNA and CDR2 is YSLEER. The CDR3 contains 18 residues. The ends were cut back, 0 bases at V and 0 bases at J, with 16 bases in the middle. The CDR3 sequence is CASSQDSTGIPSTDTQYF. CDR3 nucleotides: TGCGCCAGCAGCCAAGATTCAACAGGCATTCCTAGCACAGATACGCAGTATTTT.

The V gene is TRBV5-1, the J gene TRBJ2-2; TRBD2 aligns across 14 bases. CDR1 and CDR2 (germline): SGHRS, YFSETQ. The CDR3 is 17 amino acids. V was pared by 4 bases and J by 5 bases, with 7 bases of the junction left unmatched. CDR3 in DNA: TGCGCCAGCAGCCCGGGACTAGCGGGAGTTCGGACCGGGGAGCTGTTTTTT. Its translation: CASSPGLAGVRTGELFF.

V gene TRBV5-8 combines with J gene TRBJ2-7; TRBD2 is a possible D gene (5 bases). This CDR3 has 14 residues. Germline lookup yields CDR1 SGHTS and CDR2 YDEGEE. The germline V and J ends were trimmed by 3 bases and 1 base, with 11 bases remaining between them. DNA for the CDR3: TGTGCCAGCAGCTCCCCCGGGGTTTCCTACGAGCAGTACTTC. It is translated as CASSSPGVSYEQYF.

The CDR3: CASSLDTTYEQYF. CDR3 sequence (DNA): TGTGCCAGCAGCTTGGACACTACCTACGAGCAGTACTTC. The chain is built from TRBV11-1 and TRBJ2-7; weak D call: TRBD1 (5 bases). The V gene's germline CDR1 is SGHAT and CDR2 FQDESV (reference sequence). V was clipped by 3 bases and J by 2 bases, with 8 bases between them. This CDR3 has 13 amino acids.

This rearrangement joins TRBV2 to TRBJ2-7; 7 bases match TRBD1. Trimming removed 10 bases from V and 6 bases from J; junction bases left unmatched: 6. The CDR3 consists of 11 residues. The germline V gene encodes CDR1 SNHLY and CDR2 FYNNEI. In DNA, the CDR3 is TGTGCCATTCAGGGGGAAATCGAGCAGTACTTC. It specifies CAIQGEIEQYF.

The chain links TRBV30 to TRBJ1-6, with D perhaps matching TRBD1 (5 bases). Germline V gene data show CDR1 as GTSNPN and CDR2 as SVGIG (reference sequence). The CDR3 spans 13 residues. Trimming shortened V by 5 bases and J by 6 bases, and 11 bases separated the two germline ends. This CDR3 is CAWVLQGNSPLHF. The CDR3 nucleotides are TGTGCCTGGGTGCTTCAGGGTAATTCACCCCTCCACTTT.

The V gene is TRBV6-1, the J gene TRBJ2-5; tentatively, D is TRBD2 (6 bases). Germline CDR1 MNHNS, CDR2 SASEGT. The germline V and J ends were trimmed by 3 bases and 1 base, with 12 bases remaining between them. The CDR3 length is 15 residues. In DNA form, the CDR3 reads TGTGCCAGCAGTGATGAGGGACTTCCCCAAGAGACCCAGTACTTC. This sequence encodes CASSDEGLPQETQYF.

Points on this clone: Other DNA sequences of this sample code for an identical CDR3. The chain couples TRBV7-2 to TRBJ2-5; 13 nucleotides line up with TRBD2. Germline values: CDR1 SGHTA, CDR2 FQGNSA. The CDR3 extends over 15 amino acids. V dropped 3 bases and J dropped 2; count of bases not matched to a gene: 0. The CDR3 spells CASSLGLAGQETQYF. As DNA, the CDR3 is TGTGCCAGCAGCTTGGGACTAGCGGGGCAAGAGACCCAGTACTTC.

The V call is TRBV9, the J call TRBJ1-4; the match to TRBD1 covers 11 bases. The CDR3 has 16 amino acids. Germline V gives CDR1 SGDLS, CDR2 YYNGEE. J gave up 6 bases and V 4 bases, and 8 bases lay outside the gene matches. The CDR3 DNA is TGTGCCAGCAGCTTCGCCGGGACAGGGGGGGATGAAAAACTGTTTTTT. Protein sequence: CASSFAGTGGDEKLFF.

The rearrangement uses TRBV7-2 and TRBJ2-2, with 7 positions matching TRBD2. Germline values: CDR1 SGHTA, CDR2 FQGNSA. This CDR3 comprises 14 residues. With V trimmed by 4 bases and J by 3 bases, 2 bases remained unmatched. The CDR3 loop reads CASSSGGYTGELFF. CDR3 bases: TGTGCCAGCAGCTCGGGGGGTTACACCGGGGAGCTGTTTTTT.

The chain combines TRBV30 with TRBJ2-3; 10 nucleotides align to TRBD1. This CDR3 comprises 15 residues. V was pared by 5 bases and J by 2 bases, with 7 bases of the junction left unmatched. Germline CDR1 and CDR2: GTSNPN and SVGIG (reference sequence). This chain's CDR3 is CAWGRDRGNTDTQYF. The CDR3 bases are TGTGCCTGGGGCCGGGACAGGGGAAACACAGATACGCAGTATTTT.

The rearrangement links TRBV9 to TRBJ1-5; no clear D. The germline V and J ends were trimmed by 0 bases and 2 bases, with 6 bases remaining between them. CDR3 length: 14 residues. Germline loops: CDR1 SGDLS, CDR2 YYNGEE. The CDR3 DNA follows: TGTGCCAGCAGCGTAGGGCAGGGCAATCAGCCCCAGCATTTT. It yields the protein CASSVGQGNQPQHF. Supplemented by reference TRBV9 and TRBJ1-5, the full variable domain reads DSGVTQTPKHLITATGQRVTLRCSPRSGDLSVYWYQQSLDQGLQFLIQYYNGEERAKGNILERFSAQQFPDLHSELNLSSLELGDSALYFCASSVGQGNQPQHFGDGTRLSIL.

V and J are TRBV6-5 and TRBJ2-7; 7 bases align to TRBD2. Trimming removed 6 bases from V and 2 bases from J; junction bases left unmatched: 10. This CDR3 has 15 residues. Germline V gives CDR1 MNHEY, CDR2 SVGAGI. CDR3 nucleotide sequence: TGTGCCAGCAGGGTCTTACTAGCGCCGACCTACGAGCAGTACTTC. It is translated as CASRVLLAPTYEQYF.

The chain employs TRBV3-1 (or the pseudogene TRBV3-2) and TRBJ2-7; D unclear. Germline V gene sequence: CDR1 LGHDT, CDR2 YNNKEL (reference sequence). CDR3 length: 15 residues. V was cut by 0 bases and J by 3 bases, with 12 bases left in between. The DNA for the CDR3 is TGTGCCAGCAGCCAAGATTTAGTCATGAACTACGAGCAGTACTTC. This translates into CASSQDLVMNYEQYF.

The gene calls are TRBV30 and TRBJ1-6, with TRBD1 matching 7 bases. The CDR3 sequence is 14 residues long. CDR1 is GTSNPN and CDR2 is SVGIG in the germline V gene (reference sequence). Losses at the gene ends were 1 base for V and 10 bases for J; bases not matched to a gene: 7. CDR3 sequence: CAWSDGTVRSPLHF. The CDR3 nucleotides are TGTGCCTGGAGTGACGGGACAGTAAGGTCACCCCTCCACTTT.